The rows below give T cell receptor beta chains drawn from one sample of a study of blood T cell repertoires in COVID-19. Profiled with immunoSEQ multiplex PCR; TCRdb holds only in-frame clones, not every one. The sample lists 350,000 to 400,000 clones; less than 90% were seen once. The sample was PBMCs or T cells enriched from blood (not recorded which). The receptors stem from a woman in her twenties or thirties who had recovered from COVID-19. Both conserved end residues are part of each CDR3. The D gene is left open where the match is weak. For some rows the clone size is stated as once, few or many, or as a class when expanded; others skip it.

D gene: TRBD2; clone size: NA; CDR3 length: 17; J gene: TRBJ2-3; V gene: TRBV4-1; CDR3 DNA: TGCGCCAGCAGTCAAAGTCCCCTGGGGGGGGACACAGATACGCAGTATTTT; CDR3 protein: CASSQSPLGGDTDTQYF
D gene: NA; clone size: NA; CDR3 length: 13; J gene: TRBJ1-1; V gene: TRBV7-9; CDR3 DNA: TGTGCCAGCAGCCCGCAGGGGTCGTATGAAGCTTTCTTT; CDR3 protein: CASSPQGSYEAFF
D gene: TRBD1; clone size: once; CDR3 length: 16; J gene: TRBJ1-5; V gene: TRBV19; CDR3 DNA: TGTGCCAGTAGTCCCGGGACAGGTGTGGGCAATCAGCCCCAGCATTTT; CDR3 protein: CASSPGTGVGNQPQHF
D gene: NA; clone size: NA; CDR3 length: 14; J gene: TRBJ2-2; V gene: TRBV19; CDR3 DNA: TGTGCCAGTAGTATAGAGTATAGCTCCGGGGAGCTGTTTTTT; CDR3 protein: CASSIEYSSGELFF
D gene: NA; clone size: once; CDR3 length: 14; J gene: TRBJ1-5; V gene: TRBV7-6; CDR3 DNA: TGTGCCAGCAGCTTAAACGAGGGTGATCAGCCCCAGCATTTT; CDR3 protein: CASSLNEGDQPQHF
D gene: NA; clone size: once; CDR3 length: 15; J gene: TRBJ1-2; V gene: TRBV7-2; CDR3 DNA: TGTGCCAGCAGCTTAGTTTCGGGGGTTAACTATGGCTACACCTTC; CDR3 protein: CASSLVSGVNYGYTF
D gene: NA; clone size: NA; CDR3 length: 14; J gene: TRBJ1-2; V gene: TRBV18; CDR3 DNA: TGTGCCAGCTCACCACTTAGTGGAGGGCCAGGCTACACCTTC; CDR3 protein: CASSPLSGGPGYTF
D gene: TRBD2; clone size: NA; CDR3 length: 15; J gene: TRBJ2-5; V gene: TRBV2; CDR3 DNA: TGTGCCAGCATTAGCCCCCTAGCGGGGACAGAGACCCAGTACTTC; CDR3 protein: CASISPLAGTETQYF
D gene: TRBD1; clone size: NA; CDR3 length: 15; J gene: TRBJ1-2; V gene: TRBV19; CDR3 DNA: TGTGCCAGTAGTACCGGGACAGGGGGCGCTTATGGCTACACCTTC; CDR3 protein: CASSTGTGGAYGYTF
D gene: TRBD2; clone size: NA; CDR3 length: 15; J gene: TRBJ2-7; V gene: TRBV6-1; CDR3 DNA: TGTGCCAGCAGTGAAGGAGCGGGGGCCCCCTACGAGCAGTACTTC; CDR3 protein: CASSEGAGAPYEQYF
D gene: TRBD2; clone size: NA; CDR3 length: 15; J gene: TRBJ2-7; V gene: TRBV4-1; CDR3 DNA: TGCGCCAGCAGCCTAGGGACTAGCGGGGGGAACGAGCAGTACTTC; CDR3 protein: CASSLGTSGGNEQYF
D gene: NA; clone size: NA; CDR3 length: 17; J gene: TRBJ2-2; V gene: TRBV3-1/TRBV3-2; CDR3 DNA: TGTGCCAGCAGCCCGGCACAAGGGACACGGTGGGGCGGGGAGCTGTTTTTT; CDR3 protein: CASSPAQGTRWGGELFF
D gene: NA; clone size: NA; CDR3 length: 15; J gene: TRBJ2-3; V gene: TRBV27; CDR3 DNA: TGTGCCAGCAGTTTCGTGGGGCGGATCACAGATACGCAGTATTTT; CDR3 protein: CASSFVGRITDTQYF
D gene: NA; clone size: NA; CDR3 length: 14; J gene: TRBJ2-5; V gene: TRBV3-1/TRBV3-2; CDR3 DNA: TGTGCCAGCAGCCAAGCCGGCGGAAAGGAGACCCAGTACTTC; CDR3 protein: CASSQAGGKETQYF
D gene: NA; clone size: NA; CDR3 length: 16; J gene: TRBJ1-3; V gene: TRBV6-1; CDR3 DNA: TGTGCCAGCAGTGGAGTGATGGGACACTCTGGAAACACCATATATTTT; CDR3 protein: CASSGVMGHSGNTIYF
D gene: NA; clone size: NA; CDR3 length: 15; J gene: TRBJ2-3; V gene: TRBV9; CDR3 DNA: TGTGCCAGCAGCTCCGGAGGCGGGGTCACAGATACGCAGTATTTT; CDR3 protein: CASSSGGGVTDTQYF